This T cell receptor beta chain comes out of a study of T cell responses to AZD1222 COVID-19 vaccine. The method was immunoSEQ multiplex PCR; TCRdb's version includes in-frame clones alone and lacks a portion of them. The sample consists of about 110,000 clones, approximately 89% of them appearing once. The germline V gene encodes CDR1 SGHNT and CDR2 YYREEE (reference sequence). V gave up 0 bases and J gave up 2 bases, with 12 bases separating them. The CDR3 has 15 residues. The sequences come from peripheral blood, collected 28 days after the second AZD1222 dose. The chain joins TRBV5-4 to TRBJ2-7; no clear D gene. The sequence came from an adult who received the AZD1222 COVID-19 vaccine. The CDR3 spells CASSLGSRLPYEQYF. In DNA form, the CDR3 reads TGTGCCAGCAGCTTGGGCAGCCGATTACCCTACGAGCAGTACTTC.